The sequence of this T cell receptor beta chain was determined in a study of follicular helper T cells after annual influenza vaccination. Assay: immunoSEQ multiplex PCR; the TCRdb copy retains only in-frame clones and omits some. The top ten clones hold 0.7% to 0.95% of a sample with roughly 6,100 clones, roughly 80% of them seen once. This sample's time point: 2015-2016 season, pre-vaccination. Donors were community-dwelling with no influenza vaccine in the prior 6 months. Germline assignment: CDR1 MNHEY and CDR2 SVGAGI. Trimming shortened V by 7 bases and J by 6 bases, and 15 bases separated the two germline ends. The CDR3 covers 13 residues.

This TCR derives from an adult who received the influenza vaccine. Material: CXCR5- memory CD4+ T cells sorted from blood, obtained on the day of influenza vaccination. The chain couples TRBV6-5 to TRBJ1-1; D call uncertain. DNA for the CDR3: TGTGCCAGCACCTGGGAGCGAAACGCTGAAGCTTTCTTT. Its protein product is CASTWERNAEAFF.